The rows below give T cell receptor beta chains drawn from one sample of a study of blood T cells in healthy people across ages. TCRdb processed the 5' RACE reads anew with MiXCR; each CDR3 protein has one entry. This repertoire shows 580,000 or so distinct CDR3 sequences, less than 60% found once; its top ten account for roughly 25%. Sequenced input: blood. The receptors derive from a man older than 75 in good health. The CDR3 runs from the conserved cysteine through the conserved F or W. A D gene is named only where the DNA matches it firmly. Not all rows give a size; the values are once, few, many and, for expanded clones, a class.

V	size	D	J	CDR3	DNA
TRBV25-1	-	-	TRBJ1-4	CASSETGEKLFF	TGTGCCAGCAGCGAGACTGGTGAAAAACTGTTTTTT
TRBV6-5	many	TRBD2	TRBJ2-1	CASRIAGGPYNEQFF	TGTGCCAGCAGAATAGCGGGAGGGCCCTACAATGAGCAGTTCTTC
TRBV4-2	-	-	TRBJ2-3	CASSQDGWADTQYF	TGTGCCAGCAGCCAAGATGGATGGGCAGATACGCAGTATTTT
TRBV5-1	-	TRBD1	TRBJ2-7	CASSQYAQGAGGEQYF	TGCGCCAGCAGCCAATATGCACAGGGGGCCGGGGGGGAGCAGTACTTC
TRBV6-5	-	-	TRBJ1-3	CASSPDKNSGNTIYF	TGTGCCAGCAGTCCGGACAAGAACTCTGGAAACACCATATATTTT
TRBV2	once	TRBD1	TRBJ2-5	CASSERDSLQQYF	TGTGCCAGCAGTGAAAGGGACAGTCTTCAGCAGTACTTC
TRBV11-2	-	-	TRBJ2-4	CASSQALGIYAQYF	TGTGCCAGCAGCCAGGCCCTCGGGATCTACGCGCAGTACTTC
TRBV6-1	-	-	TRBJ2-6	CASGNSGANVLTF	TGTGCCAGCGGGAACTCTGGGGCCAACGTCCTGACTTTC
TRBV7-2	few	-	TRBJ1-5	CASSQDSYQPQHF	TGTGCCAGCAGCCAGGACAGCTATCAGCCCCAGCATTTT
TRBV2	few	TRBD1	TRBJ2-7	CASSRRTGGDYEQYF	TGTGCCAGCAGCCGCCGCACAGGGGGCGACTACGAGCAGTACTTC
TRBV4-3	-	-	TRBJ2-7	CASSRVDSDMGEQYF	TGCGCCAGCAGCCGGGTTGACAGTGACATGGGCGAGCAGTACTTC
TRBV7-2	-	TRBD2	TRBJ2-7	CASKRIAGAYEQYF	TGTGCCAGCAAACGAATAGCGGGAGCTTACGAGCAGTACTTC
TRBV7-6	-	-	TRBJ2-7	CASSLAGPGDEQYF	TGTGCCAGCAGCTTAGCGGGACCAGGGGACGAGCAGTACTTC
TRBV10-3	once	-	TRBJ2-1	CAISERAEVGGNEQFF	TGTGCCATCAGTGAGAGAGCTGAGGTTGGGGGGAATGAGCAGTTCTTC
TRBV15	few	-	TRBJ2-5	CATSRDRWTQYF	TGTGCCACCAGCAGAGATCGCTGGACTCAGTACTTC
TRBV28	-	-	TRBJ1-2	CASSPPQGRNYGYTF	TGTGCCAGCAGTCCCCCGCAGGGACGAAACTATGGCTACACCTTC
TRBV20-1	once	-	TRBJ1-2	CSATPGLRGYTF	TGCAGTGCTACCCCCGGACTTCGTGGCTACACCTTC
TRBV14	-	-	TRBJ2-7	CASSQLSPYEQYF	TGTGCCAGCAGCCAACTCAGTCCCTACGAGCAGTACTTC
TRBV5-1	-	-	TRBJ2-3	CASSLREPRGTDTRYF	TGCGCCAGCAGCTTGCGGGAACCACGGGGCACAGATACGCGGTATTTT
TRBV12-3/TRBV12-4	-	TRBD1	TRBJ1-5	CASSSSGQASYQPQHF	TGTGCCAGCAGTTCATCGGGACAGGCTTCCTATCAGCCCCAGCATTTT
TRBV11-1	-	TRBD2	TRBJ2-7	CASSFAGTSSYEQYF	TGTGCCAGCAGCTTCGCTGGGACTAGCAGCTACGAGCAGTACTTC
TRBV9	-	TRBD2	TRBJ2-1	CASSIGGGNANEQFF	TGTGCCAGCAGTATTGGCGGGGGGAACGCCAATGAGCAGTTCTTC
TRBV20-1	-	TRBD2	TRBJ2-3	CSARDLASGGRTDTQYF	TGCAGTGCTAGAGATCTGGCTAGCGGGGGGCGGACAGATACGCAGTATTTT
TRBV20-1	-	TRBD2	TRBJ2-5	CSAPPGLANQETQYF	TGCAGTGCTCCTCCGGGACTAGCGAACCAAGAGACCCAGTACTTC
TRBV7-3	few	TRBD2	TRBJ2-2	CASSPPTSGVNTGELFF	TGTGCCAGCAGCCCACCTACTAGCGGGGTTAACACCGGGGAGCTGTTTTTT
TRBV3-1	-	-	TRBJ1-6	CASSQTDPSALHF	TGTGCCAGCAGCCAAACTGACCCGTCGGCCCTCCACTTT
TRBV20-1	-	TRBD1	TRBJ2-7	CSATRPAGGEGTREQYF	TGCAGTGCTACTCGCCCCGCAGGGGGCGAAGGGACTCGCGAGCAGTACTTC
TRBV3-1	few	TRBD2	TRBJ2-5	CASSRIAGGPQETQYF	TGTGCCAGCAGCCGAATAGCGGGGGGACCACAAGAGACCCAGTACTTC
TRBV6-6	many	TRBD1	TRBJ1-5	CASSNRDRDQPQHF	TGTGCCAGCAGTAACCGGGACAGGGATCAGCCCCAGCATTTT
TRBV5-6	-	-	TRBJ2-1	CASSLGQVGYNEQFF	TGTGCCAGCAGCTTGGGACAGGTAGGGTACAATGAGCAGTTCTTC
TRBV2	-	-	TRBJ2-5	CASTARTRQETQYF	TGTGCCAGCACCGCTAGGACCAGGCAAGAGACCCAGTACTTC
TRBV9	-	-	TRBJ2-3	CASSVDDSRTTQYF	TGTGCCAGCAGCGTAGACGACTCACGAACAACGCAGTATTTT